The TCR beta chain described here comes from a study of identical twins. Note on this clonotype: Its cognate antigen is unknown.

With no exceptions, donors were healthy Caucasians. Unique molecular identifiers were in the cDNA, with template-switch universal primer binding. MiXCR was run by TCRdb on the 5' RACE reads, yielding one entry per CDR3 protein. The sample carries under 400,000 distinct CDR3 sequences, approximately 9.1% recorded once. General study results and limits: Analyses of zero insertions could be partly confounded by invariant MAIT and iNKT cells. Cord blood beta clonotypes that were abundant carried fewer insertions, and memory repertoires showed no such trend.

The CDR3 spans 16 residues. Per the germline V gene, CDR1 is SGHRS and CDR2 is YFSETQ. V shed 2 bases and J shed 0 bases, with 14 bases lying between them. The source material was naive T cells sorted from blood. The gene calls are TRBV5-1 and TRBJ1-1, with D possibly being TRBD1 (6 bases). This TCR was recovered from a woman aged 50 to 60 in good health. For the CDR3, the DNA is TGCGCCAGCAGCTTCGGGACACTCACCATGAACACTGAAGCTTTCTTT. Protein sequence: CASSFGTLTMNTEAFF.